This T cell receptor beta chain was recovered during a study of cytomegalovirus exposure and HLA in healthy donors. With regard to this clone: The antigen is undetermined.

The PCR ran on 60 Vbeta and 13 Jbeta primers. The method was immunoSEQ multiplex PCR; TCRdb's version includes in-frame clones alone and lacks a portion of them. The sample shows about 180,000 clones, less than 90% of them seen only once. General study points: The study dropped some indistinguishable V segments, TRBV6-2 and TRBV6-3 among them. A missense variant in DCLRE1C was later tied to TCR beta V- and J-gene trimming.

Deletions cut 0 bases from V and 4 bases from J, with 4 bases between. From germline, CDR1 is SGHTS and CDR2 YDEGEE. The CDR3 is made up of 12 amino acids. The chain uses TRBV5-8 and TRBJ1-2; no firm D call. Sequences were obtained from PBMCs. The sequence came from a boy aged 2 to 9 in good health and CMV-seronegative. CDR3 DNA sequence: TGTGCCAGCAGCTTGGCCGTCTATGGCTACACCTTC. Protein product: CASSLAVYGYTF.